The rows below give T cell receptor beta chains drawn from one sample of a study of T-cell memory formation after mild COVID-19. TCRdb reprocessed the 5' RACE reads with MiXCR, giving one entry per CDR3 protein. The sample holds under 450,000 distinct CDR3 sequences; 23% are singletons and the top ten take less than 15%. The sample taken for sequencing was PBMCs or a T cell subset sorted from them (not recorded which). These receptors were obtained from an adult woman who had mild COVID-19 (a few samples of this study predate the infection). Cell type and time point are not known. Both conserved end residues are part of each CDR3. A D gene is named only where the DNA matches it firmly. Clone size is not always given. Where it is, it says once, few, many or a class for expanded clones.

D gene,clone size,V gene,J gene,CDR3 DNA,CDR3 protein
NA,few,TRBV7-2,TRBJ1-5,TGTGCCAGCAGCTTATATGCGGGGGATCAGCCCCAGCATTTT,CASSLYAGDQPQHF
NA,NA,TRBV7-2,TRBJ2-7,TGTGCCAGCAGCTTAGTCAAGCGCCCCGGGGAGCAGTACTTC,CASSLVKRPGEQYF
NA,NA,TRBV12-3/TRBV12-4,TRBJ2-7,TGTGCCAGCAGTTTGAACGGGCACGAGCAGTACTTC,CASSLNGHEQYF
NA,few,TRBV7-2,TRBJ2-2,TGTGCCAGCAGACAGGACAGGAACACCGGGGAGCTGTTTTTT,CASRQDRNTGELFF
NA,NA,TRBV27,TRBJ1-2,TGTGCCAGCAGTTTTATAGACAGACCTAACTATGGCTACACCTTC,CASSFIDRPNYGYTF
NA,NA,TRBV20-1,TRBJ1-2,TGCAGTGCTAGAGACCCCCCTAAGACTGACTATGGCTACACCTTC,CSARDPPKTDYGYTF
NA,NA,TRBV29-1,TRBJ2-7,TGCAGCGTTGAAGTAGACTACGAGCAGTACTTC,CSVEVDYEQYF
NA,NA,TRBV24-1,TRBJ1-2,TGTGCCACCAGTGTAGGGCAAAACAATGGCTACACCTTC,CATSVGQNNGYTF
NA,NA,TRBV14,TRBJ2-1,TGTGCCAGCAGCCAAGTTGCACGAAATGAGCAGTTCTTC,CASSQVARNEQFF
NA,few,TRBV19,TRBJ1-1,TGTGCCAGTAAAGACAGGAACACTGAAGCTTTCTTT,CASKDRNTEAFF
TRBD1,many,TRBV7-9,TRBJ1-1,TGTGCCAGCAGCTTAGTTCAAGGGCAGGGGGCCGCTTTCTTT,CASSLVQGQGAAFF
TRBD1,few,TRBV6-5,TRBJ2-3,TGTGCCAGCAGACCGGGACAGGGAAGGACAGATACGCAGTATTTT,CASRPGQGRTDTQYF
NA,NA,TRBV4-3,TRBJ2-5,TGCGCCAGCAGCCAAGATCTCGGAGGGAGAGGAGGAGAGACCCAGTACTTC,CASSQDLGGRGGETQYF
NA,NA,TRBV10-3,TRBJ1-5,TGTGCCATCAGTGAGCGGGGACAGCCCCAGCATTTT,CAISERGQPQHF
TRBD1,NA,TRBV9,TRBJ2-1,TGTGCCAGCAGCGTAGACCCCCGGACAGGGCTCAATGAGCAGTTCTTC,CASSVDPRTGLNEQFF
TRBD1,few,TRBV15,TRBJ1-3,TGTGCCTCCAGAGGGACAGGGGTTGGAAACACCATATATTTT,CASRGTGVGNTIYF
NA,NA,TRBV5-6,TRBJ2-1,TGTGCCAGCAGCTTGGGGGAGACCCACTTCAGTGAGCAGTTCTTC,CASSLGETHFSEQFF
NA,few,TRBV20-1,TRBJ2-7,TGCAGTGCTGGGGGGCCTCTCTACGAGCAGTACTTC,CSAGGPLYEQYF
NA,NA,TRBV29-1,TRBJ2-2,TGCAGCGTTTCGTTTCAGGGGGAGCTGTTTTTT,CSVSFQGELFF
TRBD2,NA,TRBV6-5,TRBJ2-1,TGTGCCAGCAGCCCACGGGAGGGACATTACAATGAGCAGTTCTTC,CASSPREGHYNEQFF
NA,few,TRBV7-6,TRBJ2-7,TGTGCCAGCAGCTTAGAGGGTACGGCCTACGAGCAGTACTTC,CASSLEGTAYEQYF
NA,NA,TRBV7-6,TRBJ2-3,TGTGCCAGCAGCAATCGGGCGGCAGATACGCAGTATTTT,CASSNRAADTQYF
TRBD1,few,TRBV11-2,TRBJ2-1,TGTGCCAGCAGTCCTACGGGACAGGGGAATGAGCAGTTCTTC,CASSPTGQGNEQFF
TRBD2,NA,TRBV6-2/TRBV6-3,TRBJ2-1,TGTGCCAGCAGGCCAAGCGGGGGGCGTTACAATGAGCAGTTCTTC,CASRPSGGRYNEQFF
NA,NA,TRBV9,TRBJ2-1,TGTGCCAGCAGCGCTGAAAGTTCCTACAATGAGCAGTTCTTC,CASSAESSYNEQFF
TRBD1,NA,TRBV5-1,TRBJ1-4,TGCGCCAGCTCCAGGGGGGGACATGAAAAACTGTTTTTT,CASSRGGHEKLFF
TRBD1,NA,TRBV7-9,TRBJ2-7,TGTGCCAGCAGCTTTTCGACAGGGAAGCAGTACTTC,CASSFSTGKQYF
NA,few,TRBV4-1,TRBJ1-1,TGCGCCAGCAGCCAAGTTGGGGTGCGGAAGGGAGCTTTCTTT,CASSQVGVRKGAFF
NA,NA,TRBV20-1,TRBJ2-3,TGCAGTGCTAGATTCTTCGGATCAAGCACAGATACGCAGTATTTT,CSARFFGSSTDTQYF
NA,NA,TRBV20-1,TRBJ2-3,TGCAGTGCTAGAAGGCTGAATCGAATCACAGATACGCAGTATTTT,CSARRLNRITDTQYF
NA,few,TRBV7-8,TRBJ2-1,TGTGCCAGCAGCTTTGTACCACGGGATGGCGATGAGCAGTTCTTC,CASSFVPRDGDEQFF
TRBD1,few,TRBV20-1,TRBJ1-6,TGCAGTGCTGAAGACAGGGGAAGCTCCTATAATTCACCCCTCCACTTT,CSAEDRGSSYNSPLHF
NA,NA,TRBV5-1,TRBJ1-2,TGCGCCAGCAGCGGGGGGCGTAGGGAAGGCTACACCTTC,CASSGGRREGYTF
TRBD2,few,TRBV20-1,TRBJ2-5,TGCAGTGCTAGAGTCGGTACGGGAGGCCAAGAGACCCAGTACTTC,CSARVGTGGQETQYF
NA,few,TRBV6-2/TRBV6-3,TRBJ2-4,TGTGCCAGCAGTTACTCGAGGCAGGCCACCAAAAACATTCAGTACTTC,CASSYSRQATKNIQYF
NA,NA,TRBV7-9,TRBJ1-6,TGTGCCAGCAGCCGGGGGACACCGAATAATTCACCCCTCCACTTT,CASSRGTPNNSPLHF
NA,once,TRBV15,TRBJ2-7,TGTGCCACCAGCAGCACCCCGGAAATTAACTACGAGCAGTACTTC,CATSSTPEINYEQYF
TRBD1,few,TRBV11-3,TRBJ2-3,TGTGCCAGCAGCTCGGGACAGGCTCCTAGCACAGATACGCAGTATTTT,CASSSGQAPSTDTQYF
TRBD1,few,TRBV6-5,TRBJ2-7,TGTGCCAGCAGCCGCACCGGGACAGAGTCCTACGAGCAGTACTTC,CASSRTGTESYEQYF
NA,NA,TRBV20-1,TRBJ2-3,TGCAGTGCTAGAGTGCCGGGGGCGGATACGCAGTATTTT,CSARVPGADTQYF
NA,NA,TRBV24-1,TRBJ2-3,TGTGCCACCAGTGATTTAACGGGGCCGAACACAGATACGCAGTATTTT,CATSDLTGPNTDTQYF
NA,NA,TRBV4-2,TRBJ1-4,TGTGCCAGCAGCCAAGCCCCCGGAGCAACTAATGAAAAACTGTTTTTT,CASSQAPGATNEKLFF
TRBD2,few,TRBV6-2/TRBV6-3,TRBJ2-7,TGTGCCAGTCGGGACTATTCCTACGAGCAGTACTTC,CASRDYSYEQYF
NA,few,TRBV6-5,TRBJ2-7,TGTGCCAGCAGGAGTCCTCGAACAGCCTCCTACGAGCAGTACTTC,CASRSPRTASYEQYF
NA,NA,TRBV5-1,TRBJ2-1,TGCGCCAGCAGCCCCCCTCAGGGTTACAATGAGCAGTTCTTC,CASSPPQGYNEQFF
NA,NA,TRBV14,TRBJ2-2,TGTGCCAGCAGCGTTATGAGGTCGGGCGGGGAGCTGTTTTTT,CASSVMRSGGELFF
NA,few,TRBV10-3,TRBJ2-5,TGTGCCATCAGTGAGTCTCCAGGGGTATACCAAGAGACCCAGTACTTC,CAISESPGVYQETQYF
NA,few,TRBV7-2,TRBJ2-3,TGTGCCAGCAGCTTTGGGGGAATTGGGACAGATACGCAGTATTTT,CASSFGGIGTDTQYF
NA,NA,TRBV27,TRBJ2-5,TGTGCCAGCAGTACGGACAGAGAGGGGACCCAGTACTTC,CASSTDREGTQYF
TRBD2,many,TRBV29-1,TRBJ2-3,TGCAGCGTTGAAGGGGAGGGGCGGGGTGGTAGAGATACGCAGTATTTT,CSVEGEGRGGRDTQYF
NA,NA,TRBV12-3/TRBV12-4,TRBJ1-1,TGTGCCAGCCATAAGGGGTGGATGAACACTGAAGCTTTCTTT,CASHKGWMNTEAFF
NA,NA,TRBV7-9,TRBJ1-1,TGTGCCAGCAGCTTAGTTGTGGAAGCTTTCTTT,CASSLVVEAFF
NA,few,TRBV5-6,TRBJ2-1,TGTGCCAGCAGCCCCGACACCCACAATGAGCAGTTCTTC,CASSPDTHNEQFF
NA,NA,TRBV7-9,TRBJ2-7,TGTGCCAGCAGCTTAGACATCGATAACCACGAGCAGTACTTC,CASSLDIDNHEQYF
NA,NA,TRBV5-1,TRBJ2-3,TGCGCCAGCAGCATTCGACTACGCCCAGATACGCAGTATTTT,CASSIRLRPDTQYF